This T cell receptor (beta chain) was recorded in a study of shared clonotypes between healthy human individuals. In the study overall: Participating donors consisted of a couple of women and a few men aged 18 to 49. Three plates each covered CD4 naive and memory; CD8 naive two, CD8 memory one. Points from the study as a whole: Of the naive CD4 clonotypes, around 4.9% were shared across a few donors.

Sequencing used immunoSEQ multiplex PCR; TCRdb keeps in-frame clones, though not all of them. The table has some 1,100,000 clones, 78% seen once. Worth noting for this clone: Its cognate antigen is unknown.

CDR1 DFQATT and CDR2 SNEGSKA come from the germline V gene (reference sequence). CDR3 length: 11 residues. V was clipped by 6 bases and J by 9 bases, with 12 bases between them. Adults of Caucasian background living in Nashville, Tennessee made up all donors. This receptor was taken from a man between 18 and 29 years old in good health. Some clones in this sample may be carry-over from other donors' samples. This chain links TRBV20-1 with TRBJ2-1; D unclear. What was sequenced was memory CD4+ T cells from PBMCs. The subset was: CD45RA-negative fraction. CDR3 in DNA: TGCAGTGCCCAATCAGCGTTTGAGCAGTTCTTC. This sequence encodes CSAQSAFEQFF.